A selection of T cell receptor beta chains follows, all from one sample in a study of graft-versus-host responses after intestinal transplantation. Data came from immunoSEQ multiplex PCR; TCRdb stores just in-frame clones and leaves some out. This table holds under 150,000 clones, 75% to 95% found once. For these receptors, no antigen is known. This sample comprised unstimulated CD4+ T cells sorted from spleen or lymph node cells, obtained before intestinal transplant. The receptors stem from a human donor who received an intestinal transplant. Both conserved end residues are part of each CDR3. A D gene is named only where the DNA matches it firmly. Clone sizes are given selectively: once, few, many, or a class where the clone is expanded.

>TRBD2|.|TRBJ2-1|TRBV6-5|16
TGTGCCAGCAGTTACGCAGCGGGAAGTAAGTACAATGAGCAGTTCTTC
CASSYAAGSKYNEQFF
>TRBD1|.|TRBJ1-2|TRBV9|14
TGTGCCAGCAGTCCTGGACAGGGAGACTATGGCTACACCTTC
CASSPGQGDYGYTF
>TRBD1|.|TRBJ1-1|TRBV19|15
TGTGCCAGTAGTTTGTCGTTTGACAGGGAGAATGAAGCTTTCTTT
CASSLSFDRENEAFF
>.|.|TRBJ2-7|TRBV21-1|15
TGTGCCAGCAGCGTGCGACTAGCGGGGGTTTACGAGCAGTACTTC
CASSVRLAGVYEQYF
>.|.|TRBJ2-3|TRBV14|15
TGTGCCAGCAGCTCGACAGCCCCTAGCACAGATACGCAGTATTTT
CASSSTAPSTDTQYF
>.|.|TRBJ1-6|TRBV28|18
TGTGCCAGCAGTCCCGCGGGGGGCGCGGAGTTTCGTAATTCACCCCTCCACTTT
CASSPAGGAEFRNSPLHF
>TRBD1|.|TRBJ1-2|TRBV5-8|15
TGTGCCAGCAGCTTGGATTCGACAGGGATCTATGGCTACACCTTC
CASSLDSTGIYGYTF
>TRBD2|.|TRBJ2-1|TRBV5-4|15
TGTGCCAGCAGCTTGGCTAGCGGGAGGAGGAATGAGCAGTTCTTC
CASSLASGRRNEQFF
>.|.|TRBJ2-5|TRBV30|13
TGTGCCTGGAGTGTATACCAGTCTGTGACCCAGTACTTC
CAWSVYQSVTQYF
>.|.|TRBJ1-1|TRBV5-8|14
TGTGCCAGCAGCTGGAGACTACAGGGCGCTGAAGCTTTCTTT
CASSWRLQGAEAFF
>TRBD1|.|TRBJ2-7|TRBV9|15
TGTGCCAGCAGCCCCCGGACAGGGGGCCACTACGAGCAGTACTTC
CASSPRTGGHYEQYF
>TRBD2|.|TRBJ2-1|TRBV5-6|16
TGTGCCAGCAGCCCCAAGGGAGGGACCTTCGACAATGAGCAGTTCTTC
CASSPKGGTFDNEQFF
>TRBD1|.|TRBJ1-6|TRBV28|15
TGTGCCAGCAGTTTCTCCGGGACAGTGAATTCACCCCTCCACTTT
CASSFSGTVNSPLHF
>TRBD1|.|TRBJ2-7|TRBV5-5|16
TGTGCCAGCAGCTTGGGTTTGACAGGGGCCTACTACGAGCAGTACTTC
CASSLGLTGAYYEQYF
>.|once|TRBJ1-4|TRBV9|15
TGTGCCAGCAGCGTAGAGGCGGGGGCTCGAGAAAAACTGTTTTTT
CASSVEAGAREKLFF
>.|.|TRBJ2-5|TRBV11-2|15
TGTGCCAGCAGCATCTTGACAGGCCTGGGAGAGACCCAGTACTTC
CASSILTGLGETQYF
>TRBD2|once|TRBJ2-5|TRBV28|14
TGTGCCAGCAGTTTCTTCGGGACTAGAGAGACCCAGTACTTC
CASSFFGTRETQYF
>TRBD1|.|TRBJ1-3|TRBV19|17
TGTGCCAGTAGTCTCCAAAGACAGGGATCCTCTGGAAACACCATATATTTT
CASSLQRQGSSGNTIYF
>.|.|TRBJ1-2|TRBV30|11
TGTGCCTGGGACAGGTCACGCGGCTACACCTTC
CAWDRSRGYTF
>TRBD1|.|TRBJ1-3|TRBV10-3|13
TGTGCCATCAGTGGACCTACAGGGGACACCATATATTTT
CAISGPTGDTIYF
>TRBD2|.|TRBJ2-2|TRBV5-4|16
TGTGCCAGCAGGGCGGGGGGACGAACGAACACCGGGGAGCTGTTTTTT
CASRAGGRTNTGELFF
>TRBD2|.|TRBJ2-3|TRBV6-1|18
TGTGCCAGCAGTGTTCTCAACCTAGCGGGAGGGCTGGGAGATACGCAGTATTTT
CASSVLNLAGGLGDTQYF
>TRBD1|.|TRBJ2-7|TRBV7-6|12
TGTGCCAGCAGCCCCGACAGGGGCGAGCAGTACTTC
CASSPDRGEQYF
>.|.|TRBJ2-7|TRBV5-1|13
TGCGCCAGCAGCTTCGTCGGGGGCTACGAGCAGTACTTC
CASSFVGGYEQYF
>.|.|TRBJ1-5|TRBV7-6|13
TGTGCCAGCAGCTCCTGGGAGAATCAGCCCCAGCATTTT
CASSSWENQPQHF
>TRBD2|.|TRBJ2-7|TRBV28|14
TGTGCCAGCTCTAAAGCGGGAGCGCTTTTGGAGCAGTACTTC
CASSKAGALLEQYF
>.|once|TRBJ2-3|TRBV11-2|12
TGTGCCAGCTCCCCGGGCACAGATACGCAGTATTTT
CASSPGTDTQYF
>.|.|TRBJ1-1|TRBV12-2|13
TGTGCAAGTCGCTTAGACAGGGCCACTGAAGCTTTCTTT
CASRLDRATEAFF
>TRBD2|.|TRBJ2-1|TRBV9|16
TGTGCCAGCAGCTTGAGAGGGACTAGCGGAAACAATGAGCAGTTCTTC
CASSLRGTSGNNEQFF
>.|.|TRBJ2-7|TRBV11-1|14
TGTGCCAGCAGCCCAGACAGGACCTTCCACGAGCAGTACTTC
CASSPDRTFHEQYF
>.|.|TRBJ1-4|TRBV5-1|14
TGCGCCAGCAGACAGGGTTCGGCTAATGAAAAACTGTTTTTT
CASRQGSANEKLFF
>.|.|TRBJ1-2|TRBV5-1|15
TGCGCCAGCAGCCCCGATTCGGGGGGCTTCAGGGGCTACACCTTC
CASSPDSGGFRGYTF
>TRBD1|.|TRBJ1-4|TRBV5-1|13
TGCGCCAGCAGCGGGACAGGGGTCGAAAAACTGTTTTTT
CASSGTGVEKLFF
>.|.|TRBJ2-5|TRBV7-3|15
TGTGCCAGCAGTTCAACGGGACTCCCGAAAGAGACCCAGTACTTC
CASSSTGLPKETQYF
>TRBD1|.|TRBJ2-3|TRBV11-2|13
TGTGCCAGCAACGACAGGGTGCCAGATACGCAGTATTTT
CASNDRVPDTQYF
>.|.|TRBJ2-2|TRBV19|16
TGTGCCAGTAGTACGAGGGGGACCCTGAACACCGGGGAGCTGTTTTTT
CASSTRGTLNTGELFF
>TRBD1|.|TRBJ1-1|TRBV5-4|16
TGTGCCAGCAGCTATCCTCGACAGGGACGGGACACTGAAGCTTTCTTT
CASSYPRQGRDTEAFF
>TRBD1|.|TRBJ2-5|TRBV11-2|14
TGTGCCAGCAGCTGGCGGACAGGGGAAGAGACCCAGTACTTC
CASSWRTGEETQYF
>.|.|TRBJ1-1|TRBV13|16
TGTGCCAGCAGCTCACTAACCGGACAGCCATTTAATGAAGCTTTCTTT
CASSSLTGQPFNEAFF
>.|.|TRBJ2-3|TRBV9|14
TGTGCCAGCAGCGTAGATCTTATGACAGATACGCAGTATTTT
CASSVDLMTDTQYF
>TRBD2|.|TRBJ2-5|TRBV5-1|14
TGCGCCAGCACAGTAGCGGGTCAGGCGGAGACCCAGTACTTC
CASTVAGQAETQYF
>.|.|TRBJ2-2|TRBV9|13
TGTGCCAGCAGCGTTACAGGAACCGGGGAGCTGTTTTTT
CASSVTGTGELFF
>.|.|TRBJ1-5|TRBV7-6|14
TGTGCCAGCAGCTTAGTACAGGGCAATCAGCCCCAGCATTTT
CASSLVQGNQPQHF